Each of the 29 T cell receptor beta chains below was sequenced from the same sample in a study of T cell changes during pregnancy in multiple sclerosis. The method was immunoSEQ multiplex PCR; TCRdb's version includes in-frame clones alone and lacks a portion of them. The table records 40,000 to 45,000 clones, less than 95% of them present only once. The starting material was CD4+ T cells from peripheral blood mononuclear cells, obtained in the third trimester of pregnancy. All receptors derive from a female donor with multiple sclerosis, enrolled in a pregnancy study.

This clone occurred once. The chain carries TRBV18 and TRBJ1-5; D perhaps matches TRBD1 (6 bases). V lost 4 bases to trimming and J lost 0 bases, with 10 bases between them. This CDR3 is built from 15 residues. Per the germline V gene, CDR1 is KGHSH and CDR2 is LQKENI. DNA for the CDR3: TGTGCCAGCTCACAGGGGGTAGATAGCAATCAGCCCCAGCATTTT. Amino acid sequence: CASSQGVDSNQPQHF. The variable domain in full, completed from reference TRBV18 and TRBJ1-5, reads NAGVMQNPRHLVRRRGQEARLRCSPMKGHSHVYWYRQLPEEGLKFMVYLQKENIIDESGMPKERFSAEFPKEGPSILRIQQVVRGDSAAYFCASSQGVDSNQPQHFGDGTRLSIL.

The CDR3 loop is CSVDRVGYGYTF. CDR3 in DNA: TGCAGCGTTGACAGGGTTGGCTATGGCTACACCTTC. The J gene is TRBJ1-2, the V gene TRBV29-1, with D possibly being TRBD1 (5 bases). Trimming shortened V by 3 bases and J by 4 bases, and 9 bases separated the two germline ends. The CDR3 length is 12 residues. Germline lookup yields CDR1 SQVTM and CDR2 ANQGSEA.

The chain recombines TRBV7-3 with TRBJ2-2; 8 nucleotides align to TRBD1. Germline assignment: CDR1 SGHTA and CDR2 FQGTGA. Trimming cost V 5 bases and J 0 bases; bases outside gene matches: 2. This CDR3 has 15 amino acids. The DNA for the CDR3 is TGTGCCAGCAGCCGGGACAGGACGAACACCGGGGAGCTGTTTTTT. This encodes CASSRDRTNTGELFF. The full variable domain, completed using reference TRBV7-3 and TRBJ2-2, is GAGVSQTPSNKVTEKGKYVELRCDPISGHTALYWYRQSLGQGPEFLIYFQGTGAADDSGLPNDRFFAVRPEGSVSTLKIQRTERGDSAVYLCASSRDRTNTGELFFGEGSRLTVL.

The gene calls are TRBV6-5 and TRBJ2-7; 11 nucleotides line up with TRBD2. CDR1 is MNHEY, CDR2 SVGAGI, per germline. V dropped 6 bases and J dropped 3; count of bases not matched to a gene: 7. The CDR3 is 15 residues long. The chain's CDR3 is CASRSTGTSGYEQYF. CDR3 DNA sequence: TGTGCCAGCAGATCTACCGGGACTAGCGGCTACGAGCAGTACTTC.

The rearrangement joins TRBV6-5 to TRBJ2-4; 8 bases fit TRBD2. The germline V gene encodes CDR1 MNHEY and CDR2 SVGAGI. The junction had 3 bases not matched to a gene; V was cut back by 6 bases and J by 2 bases. The CDR3 is 14 amino acids. The CDR3 DNA follows: TGTGCCAGCAGGACGGGGGGGACCAAAAACATTCAGTACTTC. Protein product: CASRTGGTKNIQYF.

This chain links TRBV20-1 with TRBJ2-1; D gene ambiguous. Per the germline V gene, CDR1 is DFQATT and CDR2 is SNEGSKA (reference sequence). Trimming removed 3 bases from V and 8 bases from J, with 5 bases in between. The CDR3 consists of 10 residues. CDR3 nucleotide sequence: TGCAGTGCTAGTGAGTATGAGCAGTTCTTC. It codes for CSASEYEQFF.

The chain uses TRBV9 and TRBJ1-3; TRBD1 aligns across 7 bases. V shed 2 bases and J 4 bases; nucleotides not matched to a gene: 3. CDR1 and CDR2 (germline): SGDLS, YYNGEE. The CDR3 runs to 14 residues. This chain's CDR3 is CASSVTGKGNTIYF. In nucleotides, the CDR3 is TGTGCCAGCAGCGTGACAGGGAAGGGAAACACCATATATTTT.

There are a few counts of this clone. As DNA, the CDR3 is TGTGCCAGCAGTTGGTCAGGGAATCAGCCCCAGCATTTT. Residues: CASSWSGNQPQHF. The chain combines TRBV6-5 with TRBJ1-5, with D possibly TRBD1 on 5 matching bases. V was cut by 4 bases and J by 4 bases, with 8 bases left in between. Germline V gene sequence: CDR1 MNHEY, CDR2 SVGAGI. The CDR3 contains 13 residues.

The J gene is TRBJ2-1, the V gene TRBV11-2; 10 bases match TRBD2. Germline CDR1 and CDR2: SGHAT and FQNNGV. J gave up 5 bases and V 6 bases, and 1 base lay outside the gene matches. The CDR3 is 13 amino acids. The CDR3 region has the DNA TGTGCCAGCAGACTAGCGGGAAACAATGAGCAGTTCTTC. It codes for CASRLAGNNEQFF. The full variable domain, completed using reference TRBV11-2 and TRBJ2-1, is EAGVAQSPRYKIIEKRQSVAFWCNPISGHATLYWYQQILGQGPKLLIQFQNNGVVDDSQLPKDRFSAERLKGVDSTLKIQPAKLEDSAVYLCASRLAGNNEQFFGPGTRLTVL.

CDR3: CASSAQGYNEQFF. The CDR3 DNA sequence: TGTGCCAGCAGTGCTCAGGGTTACAATGAGCAGTTCTTC. This chain connects TRBV2 to TRBJ2-1, with D tentatively TRBD1 (5 bases). Germline lookup yields CDR1 SNHLY and CDR2 FYNNEI. The CDR3 spans 13 residues. The V end lost 4 bases, the J end lost 4 bases, and 8 bases lay between the germline ends.

J is TRBJ1-2 and V is TRBV5-4, with a weak D call TRBD1 (6 bases). This CDR3 has 14 amino acids. CDR1 SGHNT and CDR2 YYREEE come from the germline V gene (reference sequence). V gave up 4 bases and J gave up 8 bases, with 18 bases separating them. The CDR3 region has the DNA TGTGCCAGCAGCGGGGCAGGGGCCTTAGGGGGCTACACCTTC. Translation gives CASSGAGALGGYTF.

CDR3 in amino acids: CASSPPGTGGGSGYTF. In DNA, the CDR3 is TGTGCCAGCTCACCACCCGGTACAGGGGGCGGTAGCGGCTACACCTTC. The rearrangement uses TRBV18 and TRBJ1-2, with 9 positions matching TRBD1. J lost 8 bases, V lost 0 bases, and 10 bases had no gene match. This CDR3 is 16 amino acids long. Germline CDR1 and CDR2: KGHSH and LQKENI.

On this clone itself: This same CDR3 is encoded by further DNA sequences in the sample. V and J are TRBV14 and TRBJ1-2; D is uncertain. CDR1 and CDR2 (germline): SGHDN, FVKESK. The CDR3 totals 13 residues. Trimming took 0 bases from V and 5 from J, leaving 7 bases between them. CDR3 nucleotides: TGTGCCAGCAGCCAAGATTACTCTTATGGCTACACCTTC. It specifies CASSQDYSYGYTF.

The V call is TRBV5-1, the J call TRBJ2-5; TRBD1 agrees at 9 bases. The germline gives CDR1 SGHRS, CDR2 YFSETQ. The V gene end was trimmed by 4 bases and the J gene end by 1 base; junction bases not matched to a gene: 8. The length of the CDR3 is 16 residues. The CDR3 spells CASSPWTGDRQETQYF. CDR3 sequence (DNA): TGCGCCAGCAGCCCATGGACAGGGGACCGCCAAGAGACCCAGTACTTC. The full variable domain, completed using reference TRBV5-1 and TRBJ2-5, is KAGVTQTPRYLIKTRGQQVTLSCSPISGHRSVSWYQQTPGQGLQFLFEYFSETQRNKGNFPGRFSGRQFSNSRSEMNVSTLELGDSALYLCASSPWTGDRQETQYFGPGTRLLVL.

The J gene is TRBJ2-2, the V gene TRBV7-2; D is undetermined. The length of the CDR3 is 15 residues. The V end lost 4 bases, the J end lost 1 base, and 10 bases lay between the germline ends. Germline assignment: CDR1 SGHTA and CDR2 FQGNSA. The CDR3 here is CASSYLPMNTGELFF. As DNA, the CDR3 is TGTGCCAGCAGCTACCTTCCTATGAACACCGGGGAGCTGTTTTTT.

The rearrangement joins TRBV7-2 to TRBJ2-6, with D uncertain. The CDR3 is 15 amino acids. The V gene lost 5 bases and the J gene lost 0 bases, with 8 bases spanning the gap. CDR1 is SGHTA and CDR2 is FQGNSA in the germline V gene. The CDR3: CASSPRFSGANVLTF. CDR3 coding DNA: TGTGCCAGCAGCCCCCGTTTCTCTGGGGCCAACGTCCTGACTTTC.

The J gene is TRBJ1-1, the V gene TRBV18; D possibly corresponds to TRBD1 (5 bases). This CDR3 comprises 14 residues. The germline V and J ends were trimmed by 3 bases and 5 bases, with 13 bases remaining between them. The germline gives CDR1 KGHSH, CDR2 LQKENI. CDR3 bases: TGTGCCAGCTCACCCGCTAGGGGTCAGACTGAAGCTTTCTTT. This codes for CASSPARGQTEAFF.

The chain recombines TRBV2 with TRBJ2-5, with TRBD2 as a possible D gene (6 bases). Between the trimmed V and J ends, which lost 9 bases and 1 base, there was a span of 15 bases. The CDR3 contains 14 residues. Germline CDR1 SNHLY, CDR2 FYNNEI. The CDR3 nucleotides are TGTGCCAGTGGTGGGCGGGGTATCCAAGAGACCCAGTACTTC. This gives the protein CASGGRGIQETQYF.

The chain recombines TRBV7-8 with TRBJ2-5; possibly TRBD2 for D (6 bases). Trimming stripped 1 base from V and 5 bases from J, with 11 bases between. Germline V CDR1 and CDR2: SGHVS, FQNEAQ. The CDR3 length is 14 residues. CDR3 in amino acids: CASSLGGAGETQYF. For the CDR3, the DNA is TGTGCCAGCAGCTTAGGGGGAGCGGGCGAGACCCAGTACTTC.

The chain couples TRBV7-9 to TRBJ2-3; 11 nucleotides align to TRBD2. Germline values: CDR1 SEHNR, CDR2 FQNEAQ (reference sequence). Trimming cost V 1 base and J 1 base; bases outside gene matches: 4. This CDR3 contains 17 residues. This CDR3 is CASSLGLAGPRTDTQYF. For the CDR3, the DNA is TGTGCCAGCAGCTTAGGACTAGCGGGACCTCGCACAGATACGCAGTATTTT.

The chain is built from TRBV18 and TRBJ2-2, with 8 bases identical to TRBD1. The germline gives CDR1 KGHSH, CDR2 LQKENI. V lost 1 base and J lost 4; bases outside the gene matches: 5. The CDR3 spans 16 residues. The CDR3 loop reads CASSPLGQGATGELFF. DNA of the CDR3: TGTGCCAGCTCACCACTCGGACAGGGAGCCACCGGGGAGCTGTTTTTT.

The chain employs TRBV6-1 and TRBJ1-4; 11 bases are shared with TRBD1. CDR3 length: 15 amino acids. Trimming cost V 3 bases and J 7 bases; bases outside gene matches: 4. In germline, CDR1 is MNHNS, CDR2 SASEGT. CDR3 sequence: CASSDIGTGGEKLFF. The CDR3 DNA reads TGTGCCAGCAGTGATATCGGGACAGGGGGTGAAAAACTGTTTTTT.

Comments on this clone: Relative to the germline gene, one junction end is altered; a read error may explain this. This chain connects TRBV7-7 to TRBJ2-5; D is unclear. The CDR3 is 14 amino acids. Germline V gives CDR1 SSHAT, CDR2 FNYEAQ (reference sequence). The chain's CDR3 is CASSLDTVQETQYF. CDR3 nucleotide sequence: TGTGCTAGCAGCTTAGATACAGTCCAAGAGACCCAGTACTTC.

Only a few counts were recorded for this clone. This sequence joins TRBV11-3 and TRBJ1-2; TRBD1 aligns across 8 bases. CDR1 is SGHNT, CDR2 YENEEA, per germline. The ends lost 8 bases at V and 0 bases at J; junction bases unmatched: 2. This CDR3 region has 13 residues. CDR3 nucleotide sequence: TGTGCCAGCGGACAGGGAGCTAACTATGGCTACACCTTC. As protein: CASGQGANYGYTF.

The chain couples TRBV7-9 to TRBJ2-7; D not resolved. The V gene's germline CDR1 is SEHNR and CDR2 FQNEAQ (reference sequence). Trimming took off 4 bases at V and 3 bases at J, with 7 bases between the two ends. The CDR3 loop spans 12 amino acids. The CDR3 region has the DNA TGTGCCAGCAGCTCAACAGACTACGAGCAGTACTTC. Translated: CASSSTDYEQYF. The variable domain in full, completed from reference TRBV7-9 and TRBJ2-7, reads DTGVSQNPRHKITKRGQNVTFRCDPISEHNRLYWYRQTLGQGPEFLTYFQNEAQLEKSRLLSDRFSAERPKGSFSTLEIQRTEQGDSAMYLCASSSTDYEQYFGPGTRLTVT.

As DNA, the CDR3 is TGTGCCAGCAGGCGAGGGAGCTCCTACGAGCAGTACTTC. Its translation: CASRRGSSYEQYF. V and J are TRBV6-1 and TRBJ2-7; possible D gene TRBD2, 5 bases. V was trimmed by 6 bases and J by 0 bases, leaving 9 bases between them. The CDR3 is 13 residues long. CDR1 and CDR2 (germline): MNHNS, SASEGT.

The chain joins TRBV7-2 to TRBJ2-3; D is unresolved. CDR3 length: 15 amino acids. V lost 10 bases and J 0 bases, leaving 17 bases between the germline ends. The V gene's germline CDR1 is SGHTA and CDR2 FQGNSA. CDR3 sequence reads: CATAVSVLSTDTQYF. DNA for the CDR3: TGTGCCACGGCTGTGTCGGTACTAAGCACAGATACGCAGTATTTT.

This clone was recorded once. The chain joins TRBV29-1 to TRBJ1-1; unclear D gene. Germline V gene data show CDR1 as SQVTM and CDR2 as ANQGSEA. The CDR3 sequence is 13 residues long. Trimming shortened V by 7 bases and J by 0 bases, and 12 bases separated the two germline ends. In DNA, the CDR3 is TGCAGCGGAGCCATACAGATGAACACTGAAGCTTTCTTT. As protein: CSGAIQMNTEAFF.

The sample holds one count of this clone. The chain links TRBV25-1 to TRBJ1-4; D perhaps matches TRBD1 (5 bases). V lost 3 bases to trimming and J lost 7 bases, with 18 bases between them. Germline V gene data show CDR1 as MGHDK and CDR2 as SYGVNS. The CDR3 is 16 amino acids. The CDR3 loop is CASSDPAGGLVEKLFF. The CDR3 nucleotides are TGTGCCAGCAGTGACCCAGCTGGGGGGTTGGTTGAAAAACTGTTTTTT.